This TCR beta chain was obtained from a study of breast tumors, draining lymph nodes, adjacent tissues. Notes on the study in general: Tumor and nontumor repertoires were significantly more similar in luminal-like than in basal-like breast cancer. The data were judged consistent with most tumor T cells coming from lymph node and expanding in tumor. That most tumor T cells come from lymph nodes remained unproven.

Concerning this clonotype: Its antigen is not known.

MiXCR, run by TCRdb on the multiplex PCR reads, gives a single entry per CDR3 protein. The sample yields about 89,000 distinct CDR3 sequences, around 29% seen once. Samples came from axillary lymph nodes draining the breast cancer. Germline trimming cut 1 base from V and 3 bases from J; bases unmatched to any gene: 1. The germline V gene encodes CDR1 DFQATT and CDR2 SNEGSKA (reference sequence). The CDR3 length is 13 residues. This TCR derives from a female donor with breast cancer. Some clones in this sample may be carry-over from other donors' samples. Material for sequencing was axillary lymph node tissue. The chain joins TRBV20-1 to TRBJ2-7, with TRBD1 matching over 9 bases. CDR3 DNA: TGCAGTGCTAGAGGGACAGGGGTCTACGAGCAGTACTTC. This codes for CSARGTGVYEQYF.